A selection of T cell receptor beta chains follows, all from one sample in a study of identical twins. Each CDR3 protein is one row after TCRdb ran MiXCR on the 5' RACE reads. Among 350,000 or so distinct CDR3 sequences listed, 9% to 15% were seen once. In addition, the sample was reused for a study of yellow fever vaccine responses in identical twins.

Source material: CD8+ T cells sorted from blood. All receptors come from a woman younger than 35 in good health. Each CDR3 is given with its conserved first and last residue. D genes are given only for firm matches. The listing skips clone size in some rows; elsewhere it reads once, few, many or a size class.

TRBV27	-	TRBD1	TRBJ1-1	TGTGCCAGCAGTTTAGGGCCCCCCGGGACAGGGTATACGGCTTTCTTT	CASSLGPPGTGYTAFF
TRBV3-1	few	TRBD1	TRBJ2-1	TGTGCCAGCAGCTCCCGGGACAGGGGGCTTTTGCCCTCCTACAATGAGCAGTTCTTC	CASSSRDRGLLPSYNEQFF
TRBV18	-	-	TRBJ2-3	TGTGCCAGCTCACCGACTGATTGGACAGATACGCAGTATTTT	CASSPTDWTDTQYF
TRBV29-1	-	TRBD1	TRBJ2-7	TGCAGCATGGGGGACAGTTTCTACGAGCAGTACTTC	CSMGDSFYEQYF
TRBV12-3/TRBV12-4	few	TRBD1	TRBJ1-5	TGTGCCAGCAGTTTAGCAGGGCTCGGGGACAGTGAGCATTTT	CASSLAGLGDSEHF
TRBV15	many	-	TRBJ2-7	TGTGCCACCAGCAGAGATAACCTTGGGCTCAACGTCTGGGACGAGCAGTACTTC	CATSRDNLGLNVWDEQYF
TRBV10-3	-	TRBD2	TRBJ2-5	TGTGCCATCAGTGAGTCGAGAGCAGCGGGAGGCTGGGAGACCCAGTACTTC	CAISESRAAGGWETQYF
TRBV20-1	few	TRBD2	TRBJ2-1	TGCAGTGCTAGAGGAACTAGCGGGGCGTACAATGAGCAGTTCTTC	CSARGTSGAYNEQFF
TRBV4-1	-	TRBD2	TRBJ2-3	TGCGCCAGCAGCCAAGGACTACGTACTAGCGGGAGAACAGATACGCAGTATTTT	CASSQGLRTSGRTDTQYF
TRBV27	few	TRBD2	TRBJ2-1	TGTGCCAGCAGTTTATACCCTAGCGGCAATGAGCAGTTCTTC	CASSLYPSGNEQFF
TRBV13	few	TRBD1	TRBJ2-5	TGTGCCAGCAGCAGTCGACAGGGACCGGGAAAAGAGACCCAGTACTTC	CASSSRQGPGKETQYF
TRBV7-9	many	-	TRBJ1-1	TGTGCCAGCAGCCCGCCCTCCACCAACACTGAAGCTTTCTTT	CASSPPSTNTEAFF
TRBV28	many	-	TRBJ2-1	TGTGCCAGCAGTTTAGTCAACAGCTACAATGAGCAGTTCTTC	CASSLVNSYNEQFF
TRBV24-1	-	TRBD2	TRBJ2-7	TGTGCCACCAGTGATTCAACGGGACTAGCGGGCCCCTTCGGAGTCTACGAGCAGTACTTC	CATSDSTGLAGPFGVYEQYF
TRBV24-1	-	-	TRBJ2-2	TGTGCCACCGCCGGGAGCGCCGGGGAGCTGTTTTTT	CATAGSAGELFF
TRBV5-1	many	-	TRBJ1-1	TGCGCCAGCAGCTTGGCCGGGGGTGAAGCTTTCTTT	CASSLAGGEAFF
TRBV20-1	-	TRBD2	TRBJ2-2	TGCAGTGCTATGGGACTAGCGGGGGGCCGGACCGGGGAGCTGTTTTTT	CSAMGLAGGRTGELFF
TRBV28	few	-	TRBJ2-5	TGTGCCAGCACCCTCGCTAGCGAACAAGAGACCCAGTACTTC	CASTLASEQETQYF
TRBV7-6	few	-	TRBJ2-1	TGTGCCAGCAGCTTGGCCCTCGGTCCTAGCGATGAGCAGTTCTTC	CASSLALGPSDEQFF
TRBV2	few	-	TRBJ2-1	TGTGCCAGCAGTGAGGGGGGACTTAACAATGAGCAGTTCTTC	CASSEGGLNNEQFF
TRBV7-9	-	-	TRBJ2-5	TGTGCCAGCAGCTTATTCGGAGGGGACCATGAGACCCAGTACTTC	CASSLFGGDHETQYF
TRBV10-2	-	TRBD1	TRBJ1-5	TGCGCCAGCAGCGACAGGGGCAATCAGCCCCAGCATTTT	CASSDRGNQPQHF
TRBV7-8	-	-	TRBJ1-1	TGTGCCAGCAGCTTAGCGGGGGCCCCGAACACTGAAGCTTTCTTT	CASSLAGAPNTEAFF
TRBV20-1	-	-	TRBJ1-1	TGCAGTGCTAGAAGTTGGGACACTGAAGCTTTCTTT	CSARSWDTEAFF
TRBV5-5	-	TRBD1	TRBJ1-1	TGTGCCAGCAGCCCAGGACAGGTTAGGGTGAACACTGAAGCTTTGTTT	CASSPGQVRVNTEALF
TRBV7-8	few	TRBD2	TRBJ2-5	TGTGCCAGCAACAGTATTGGGGGGGAAGAGACCCAGTACTTC	CASNSIGGEETQYF
TRBV7-9	many	-	TRBJ2-1	TGTGCCAGCAGCTTAGTTGGTGATGAGCAGTTCTTC	CASSLVGDEQFF
TRBV4-1	few	-	TRBJ2-3	TGCGCCAGCAGCCAAGCCAGTATGGGGGGCGGAAATACGCAGTATTTT	CASSQASMGGGNTQYF
TRBV4-1	-	TRBD1	TRBJ2-5	TGCGCCAGCAGCCAGGGACAGCGAACCCAAGAGACCCAGTACTTC	CASSQGQRTQETQYF
TRBV6-5	-	TRBD1	TRBJ1-3	TGTGCCAGCAGTTACTTCTCAAAGTGGACAGGGAAGGAGGGAAACACCATATATTTT	CASSYFSKWTGKEGNTIYF
TRBV12-3/TRBV12-4	-	-	TRBJ2-3	TGTGCCAGCAGTTCATGGGGAGGCACAGATACGCAGTATTTT	CASSSWGGTDTQYF
TRBV10-3	-	-	TRBJ2-1	TGTGCCATCAGTGCATTCAATGAGCAGTTCTTC	CAISAFNEQFF
TRBV7-9	few	-	TRBJ2-3	TGTGCCAGCAGCTTAGTGTCCTCAGCAGATACGCAGTATTTT	CASSLVSSADTQYF
TRBV20-1	-	-	TRBJ2-7	TGCAGTGCTAGAGATGGGGACACTGGCGGCTACGAGCAGTACTTC	CSARDGDTGGYEQYF
TRBV10-2	many	-	TRBJ2-5	TGCGCCAGCAGTGGGGATACTAGACTATCATCCCAAGAGACCCAGTACTTC	CASSGDTRLSSQETQYF
TRBV11-2	few	TRBD1	TRBJ1-6	TGTGCCAGCAGTACAGGGACAGGGGGCTTTTCACCCCTCCACTTT	CASSTGTGGFSPLHF
TRBV10-3	-	-	TRBJ1-3	TGTGCCATCAGTGAGTCGCCAGAGGGAGGTGGAAACACCATATATTTT	CAISESPEGGGNTIYF
TRBV4-2	few	TRBD1	TRBJ1-2	TGTGCCAGCAGCCAAGAAGAGGGGGCGCGAGGAAATGGCTACACCTTC	CASSQEEGARGNGYTF
TRBV12-3/TRBV12-4	-	TRBD2	TRBJ2-1	TGTGCCAGCAGACTAGCGGGAGGGCTGCACAATGAGCAGTTCTTC	CASRLAGGLHNEQFF
TRBV7-9	few	TRBD2	TRBJ2-1	TGTGCCAGCAGCCCGGTGAGCGGGAGGCTCTGGAATGAGCAGTTCTTC	CASSPVSGRLWNEQFF
TRBV27	few	TRBD1	TRBJ1-1	TGTGCCAGCAGTTTATCGGGACAGGGGCGGATGAACACTGAAGCTTTCTTT	CASSLSGQGRMNTEAFF
TRBV9	-	TRBD1	TRBJ2-7	TGTGCCAGCAGCATTCAGGACAGGCCCCCCTACGAGCAGTACTTC	CASSIQDRPPYEQYF
TRBV12-3/TRBV12-4	-	-	TRBJ1-2	TGTGCCAGCAGCTCCGCGGCGCCAGCTAACTATGGCTACACCTTC	CASSSAAPANYGYTF
TRBV7-9	few	-	TRBJ1-4	TGTGCCAGCAGCCAGGCCGGCGCCCTTACGGGTTATGAAAAACTGTTTTTT	CASSQAGALTGYEKLFF
TRBV11-2	few	TRBD2	TRBJ2-5	TGTGCCAGCAGCCGTTCGCCTAGCGGGGAACAAGAGACCCAGTACTTC	CASSRSPSGEQETQYF
TRBV21-1	few	-	TRBJ2-1	TGTGCCAGCAGCATTAGCGGGAGTTCCCCCCTCTTAGCCCAGGGCGGCTCCTACAATGAGCAGTTCTTC	CASSISGSSPLLAQGGSYNEQFF
TRBV5-4	few	-	TRBJ2-1	TGTGCCAGCAGCTTTAGTCCACGAAGCTCCTACAATGAGCAGTTCTTC	CASSFSPRSSYNEQFF
TRBV4-2	-	-	TRBJ2-7	TGTGCCAGCAGCCACCCTCAGGGTTCAAGCTCCTACGAGCAGTACTTC	CASSHPQGSSSYEQYF
TRBV20-1	few	-	TRBJ2-5	TGCAGTGTCCCGGGGGGCTCGGGGGTGGAGACCCAGTACTTC	CSVPGGSGVETQYF
TRBV13	-	TRBD2	TRBJ2-1	TGTGCCAGCAGCTTAGGGCGGGGGGGCCGAAATGAGCAGTTCTTC	CASSLGRGGRNEQFF
TRBV11-2	few	-	TRBJ2-3	TGTGCCAGCAGCCCAGGGGGGACTGAGAGCACAGATACGCAGTATTTT	CASSPGGTESTDTQYF
TRBV7-6	-	TRBD1	TRBJ1-1	TGTGCCAGCAGCTTTAGGGACAGGGGGGCTGAAGCTTTCTTT	CASSFRDRGAEAFF
TRBV5-1	-	-	TRBJ1-2	TGCGCCAGCAGCTTGGAGGCACCTTATTATGGCTACACCTTC	CASSLEAPYYGYTF
TRBV12-3/TRBV12-4	-	TRBD1	TRBJ2-1	TGTGCCAGCAGTTTATTCGGACAGGGAATTACCTACAATGAGCAGTTCTTC	CASSLFGQGITYNEQFF
TRBV7-6	-	TRBD1	TRBJ2-1	TGTGCCAGCAGCGTATCGCAGGGGGCTCGGGATGAGCAGTTCTTC	CASSVSQGARDEQFF
TRBV7-9	-	TRBD2	TRBJ2-7	TGCGTCAGCAGCCCCTTAGCGGGAGGCGTTATCGACGAGCAGTACTTC	CVSSPLAGGVIDEQYF
TRBV7-9	-	-	TRBJ2-2	TGTGCCAGCAGCCGCAGCGGGTTTAACACCGGGGAGCTGTTTTTT	CASSRSGFNTGELFF
TRBV4-1	-	-	TRBJ1-4	TGCGCCAGCAGCCAAGTTACAGCGAATGAAAAACTGTTTTTT	CASSQVTANEKLFF
TRBV4-1	-	-	TRBJ1-5	TGCGCCAGCAGCCAAGAACCCCGCTGGGGGGAACCACAGCATTTT	CASSQEPRWGEPQHF